This is a list of T cell receptor beta chains from one sample in a study of blood T cell repertoires in COVID-19. Profiled with immunoSEQ multiplex PCR; TCRdb holds only in-frame clones, not every one. Here the sample spans about 260,000 clones, roughly 86% being singletons. The specimen was PBMCs or T cells enriched from blood (not recorded which). All receptors come from a woman between 50 and 59 years old who had recovered from COVID-19. CDR3s include the opening cysteine and the closing phenylalanine or tryptophan. The D gene is left open where the match is weak. The size of a clone is reported for some rows only, either as once, few or many, or as a class for expanded clones.

CDR3aa: CASSQDGFGVFNYEQYF; CDR3nt: TGCGCCAGCAGCCAAGATGGGTTCGGGGTCTTTAACTACGAGCAGTACTTC; abundance: .; d_gene: .; j_gene: TRBJ2-7; v_gene: TRBV4-3
CDR3aa: CASSTANTEAFF; CDR3nt: TGTGCCAGCTCAACAGCGAACACTGAAGCTTTCTTT; abundance: .; d_gene: .; j_gene: TRBJ1-1; v_gene: TRBV18
CDR3aa: CASSPDRLGEKLFF; CDR3nt: TGTGCCAGCAGCCCGGACAGGCTCGGTGAAAAACTGTTTTTT; abundance: .; d_gene: TRBD1; j_gene: TRBJ1-4; v_gene: TRBV7-9
CDR3aa: CASSLSYDSGSNQPQHF; CDR3nt: TGTGCCAGCAGCTTGTCTTACGACAGTGGTAGCAATCAGCCCCAGCATTTT; abundance: .; d_gene: .; j_gene: TRBJ1-5; v_gene: TRBV7-2
CDR3aa: CASSPPLLGGLNQPQHF; CDR3nt: TGTGCCAGCAGCCCACCCCTTCTGGGAGGGCTTAATCAGCCCCAGCATTTT; abundance: .; d_gene: .; j_gene: TRBJ1-5; v_gene: TRBV28
CDR3aa: CASSLRDSYEQYF; CDR3nt: TGTGCCAGCAGCCTCCGGGACAGCTACGAGCAGTACTTC; abundance: once; d_gene: TRBD1; j_gene: TRBJ2-7; v_gene: TRBV27
CDR3aa: CASSLQGRANYGYTF; CDR3nt: TGTGCCAGCAGTTTACAGGGAAGAGCTAACTATGGCTACACCTTC; abundance: .; d_gene: .; j_gene: TRBJ1-2; v_gene: TRBV27
CDR3aa: CASSYSHSNEKLFF; CDR3nt: TGTGCCAGCAGTTACTCGCACAGTAATGAAAAACTGTTTTTT; abundance: .; d_gene: .; j_gene: TRBJ1-4; v_gene: TRBV6-6
CDR3aa: CASSPGLQGTEAFF; CDR3nt: TGCGCCAGCAGCCCCGGCCTTCAGGGTACTGAAGCTTTCTTT; abundance: .; d_gene: .; j_gene: TRBJ1-1; v_gene: TRBV5-1
CDR3aa: CASSPTSGGYNEQFF; CDR3nt: TGTGCCAGCTCACCGACTAGCGGGGGTTACAATGAGCAGTTCTTC; abundance: .; d_gene: TRBD2; j_gene: TRBJ2-1; v_gene: TRBV18
CDR3aa: CASSPLGPSGELFF; CDR3nt: TGCGCCAGCAGCCCCCTGGGGCCGAGCGGGGAGCTGTTTTTT; abundance: .; d_gene: .; j_gene: TRBJ2-2; v_gene: TRBV4-1
CDR3aa: CASSIETGSSSGNTIYF; CDR3nt: TGTGCCAGTAGTATAGAAACCGGGTCGAGCTCTGGAAACACCATATATTTT; abundance: once; d_gene: .; j_gene: TRBJ1-3; v_gene: TRBV19
CDR3aa: CAWRDRGRGETQYF; CDR3nt: TGTGCCTGGAGGGACAGGGGGCGAGGAGAGACCCAGTACTTC; abundance: .; d_gene: TRBD1; j_gene: TRBJ2-5; v_gene: TRBV30
CDR3aa: CASRYARGLRYGYTF; CDR3nt: TGTGCCAGCAGATATGCCAGGGGTCTGAGGTATGGCTACACCTTC; abundance: .; d_gene: .; j_gene: TRBJ1-2; v_gene: TRBV28
CDR3aa: CASSRLSYGYTF; CDR3nt: TGTGCCAGCAGTCGACTTAGCTATGGCTACACCTTC; abundance: .; d_gene: .; j_gene: TRBJ1-2; v_gene: TRBV25-1
CDR3aa: CASSAQGSGGEAFF; CDR3nt: TGTGCCAGCAGCGCTCAGGGCTCGGGGGGTGAAGCTTTCTTT; abundance: .; d_gene: .; j_gene: TRBJ1-1; v_gene: TRBV9
CDR3aa: CASSEAANYGYTF; CDR3nt: TGTGCCAGCAGTGAAGCTGCGAACTATGGCTACACCTTC; abundance: .; d_gene: .; j_gene: TRBJ1-2; v_gene: TRBV25-1
CDR3aa: CAISNPGTSGAYEQYF; CDR3nt: TGTGCCATCAGTAATCCTGGGACTAGCGGGGCCTACGAGCAGTACTTC; abundance: few; d_gene: TRBD2; j_gene: TRBJ2-7; v_gene: TRBV10-3
CDR3aa: CASSPNPLTGGEQYF; CDR3nt: TGTGCCAGCAGCCCGAATCCCCTGACAGGGGGCGAGCAGTACTTC; abundance: .; d_gene: TRBD1; j_gene: TRBJ2-7; v_gene: TRBV13
CDR3aa: CASSPRAGFRDYGYTF; CDR3nt: TGTGCCAGCAGCCCCCGGGCCGGGTTCAGGGACTATGGCTACACCTTC; abundance: .; d_gene: .; j_gene: TRBJ1-2; v_gene: TRBV7-8
CDR3aa: CASSYSEGTQYF; CDR3nt: TGTGCCAGCAGTTACTCCGAGGGGACCCAGTACTTC; abundance: .; d_gene: .; j_gene: TRBJ2-5; v_gene: TRBV6-2/TRBV6-3
CDR3aa: CACHGTANTGELFF; CDR3nt: TGTGCCTGCCACGGGACAGCTAACACCGGGGAGCTGTTTTTT; abundance: .; d_gene: TRBD1; j_gene: TRBJ2-2; v_gene: TRBV30
CDR3aa: CATSPWNGDGANVLTF; CDR3nt: TGTGCCACCAGCCCGTGGAACGGGGATGGGGCCAACGTCCTGACTTTC; abundance: .; d_gene: .; j_gene: TRBJ2-6; v_gene: TRBV15
CDR3aa: CASSPTGAGLANTQYF; CDR3nt: TGTGCCAGTAGTCCAACCGGAGCGGGACTGGCCAATACGCAGTATTTT; abundance: .; d_gene: TRBD2; j_gene: TRBJ2-3; v_gene: TRBV19
CDR3aa: CASSLGDRGNYGYTF; CDR3nt: TGTGCCAGCAGCTTAGGAGACAGGGGTAACTATGGCTACACCTTC; abundance: .; d_gene: TRBD1; j_gene: TRBJ1-2; v_gene: TRBV7-2
CDR3aa: CASSFGGTDVSYEQYF; CDR3nt: TGTGCCAGCAGTTTTGGGGGGACAGACGTTTCCTACGAGCAGTACTTC; abundance: .; d_gene: .; j_gene: TRBJ2-7; v_gene: TRBV28
CDR3aa: CASRPGQGSYQPQHF; CDR3nt: TGTGCCAGCAGGCCGGGACAAGGGAGTTATCAGCCCCAGCATTTT; abundance: few; d_gene: .; j_gene: TRBJ1-5; v_gene: TRBV6-5
CDR3aa: CASSSPGGTIAKNIQYF; CDR3nt: TGTGCCAGCAGCTCCCCGGGGGGGACTATAGCCAAAAACATTCAGTACTTC; abundance: .; d_gene: TRBD2; j_gene: TRBJ2-4; v_gene: TRBV7-9
CDR3aa: CASSEYIGFSPGELFF; CDR3nt: TGTGCCAGCAGTGAATATATCGGTTTTAGCCCCGGGGAGCTGTTTTTT; abundance: .; d_gene: .; j_gene: TRBJ2-2; v_gene: TRBV25-1
CDR3aa: CASSVALAGGEQYF; CDR3nt: TGTGCCAGCAGCGTGGCCCTAGCGGGAGGCGAGCAGTACTTC; abundance: .; d_gene: TRBD2; j_gene: TRBJ2-7; v_gene: TRBV9
CDR3aa: CASSLGQVNSPLHF; CDR3nt: TGCGCCAGCAGCTTGGGGCAGGTGAATTCACCCCTCCACTTT; abundance: .; d_gene: .; j_gene: TRBJ1-6; v_gene: TRBV5-1
CDR3aa: CASSSGGDDVTEAFF; CDR3nt: TGCGCCAGCAGCTCCGGGGGGGACGATGTCACTGAAGCTTTCTTT; abundance: .; d_gene: .; j_gene: TRBJ1-1; v_gene: TRBV5-1
CDR3aa: CASSLNDPGVIGDTQYF; CDR3nt: TGTGCCAGCAGCTTAAATGACCCAGGGGTGATTGGAGATACGCAGTATTTT; abundance: .; d_gene: .; j_gene: TRBJ2-3; v_gene: TRBV7-3
CDR3aa: CASSSPLLLHPNEQFF; CDR3nt: TGTGCCAGCAGCTCCCCACTCCTACTACACCCCAATGAGCAGTTCTTC; abundance: few; d_gene: .; j_gene: TRBJ2-1; v_gene: TRBV7-2
CDR3aa: CASSAPGQGIREQFF; CDR3nt: TGTGCCAGCAGCGCCCCGGGACAGGGGATTCGTGAGCAGTTCTTC; abundance: .; d_gene: TRBD1; j_gene: TRBJ2-1; v_gene: TRBV9